This T cell receptor (beta chain) was observed in a study of cytomegalovirus exposure and HLA in healthy donors. Study-level points and caveats: Serostatus for CMV was the only available immune exposure information. Researchers reportedly found TCR beta sequences accurately predicted most subjects' HLA-A and HLA-B alleles.

PCR involved 60 Vbeta and 13 Jbeta primers. Profiled with immunoSEQ multiplex PCR; TCRdb holds only in-frame clones, not every one. The sample yields 85,000 to 130,000 clones, roughly four fifths seen once. CDR1 and CDR2 from the germline V gene are SGHRS and YFSETQ. This CDR3 spans 16 amino acids. V was cut by 0 bases and J by 1 base, with 10 bases left in between. Concerning this clone itself: Antigen unknown.

The TCR sequence derives from a man aged 60 to 75 in good health and CMV-seronegative. Source material: PBMCs. The rearrangement links TRBV5-1 to TRBJ2-2; D perhaps matches TRBD1 (5 bases). CDR3: CASSLVPGLNTGELFF. The CDR3 DNA is TGCGCCAGCAGCTTGGTACCAGGGCTGAACACCGGGGAGCTGTTTTTT.